The clone carrying this T cell receptor beta chain was recorded a few times. Its specificity is unknown. This sample was taken from a study of vaccination effects on CD4 cells after COVID-19. The CDR3 extends over 15 amino acids. V dropped 6 bases and J dropped 6 bases, with 17 bases sitting between them. The germline CDR1 and CDR2 sequences are LNHDA and SQIVND (reference sequence). Before sequencing took place, the ViraFEST assay used viral peptide pools to expand antigen-specific CD4+ T cells. Researchers isolated CD4+ T cells once approximately ten days of culture had elapsed. Participants each got two BNT162b2 or mRNA-1273 vaccine doses. Profiling relied on immunoSEQ multiplex PCR, and the TCRdb table lists in-frame clones only, not all of them. The data show around 60,000 clones, around 78% seen once.

Material: CD4+ T cells from PBMCs cultured with HCoV-229E spike peptides, obtained after COVID-19 vaccination. This clonotype was obtained from a human donor who received a COVID-19 vaccine. The genes are TRBV19 and TRBJ2-2, with D possibly being TRBD1 (6 bases). This CDR3 is CASSPGHLEAGELFF. The CDR3 bases are TGTGCCAGTAGCCCGGGACATCTAGAGGCCGGGGAGCTGTTTTTT.